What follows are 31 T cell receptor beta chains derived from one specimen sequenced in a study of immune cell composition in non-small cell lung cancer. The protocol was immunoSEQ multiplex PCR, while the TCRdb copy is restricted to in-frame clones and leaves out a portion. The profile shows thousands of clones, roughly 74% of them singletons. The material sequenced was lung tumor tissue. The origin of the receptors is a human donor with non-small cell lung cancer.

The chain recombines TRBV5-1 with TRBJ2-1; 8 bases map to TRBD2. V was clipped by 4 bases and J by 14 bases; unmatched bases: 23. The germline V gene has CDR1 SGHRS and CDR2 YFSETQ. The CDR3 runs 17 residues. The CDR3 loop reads CASSPVLSGGGSQGKFF. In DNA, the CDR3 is TGCGCCAGCAGCCCGGTTTTAAGCGGGGGAGGCTCCCAGGGGAAGTTCTTC.

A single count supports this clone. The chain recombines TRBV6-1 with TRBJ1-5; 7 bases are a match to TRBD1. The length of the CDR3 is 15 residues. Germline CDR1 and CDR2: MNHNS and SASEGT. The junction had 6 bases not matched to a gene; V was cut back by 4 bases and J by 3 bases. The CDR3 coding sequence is TGTGCCAGCAGTGGACAGGGTTTGGACAATCAGCCCCAGCATTTT. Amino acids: CASSGQGLDNQPQHF.

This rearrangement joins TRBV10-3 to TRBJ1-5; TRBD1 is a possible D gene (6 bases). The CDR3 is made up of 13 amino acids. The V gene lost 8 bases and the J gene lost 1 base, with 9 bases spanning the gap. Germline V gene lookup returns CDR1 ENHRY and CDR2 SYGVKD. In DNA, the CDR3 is TGTGCCATCCGTGGACAGAGCAATCAGCCCCAGCATTTT. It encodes CAIRGQSNQPQHF.

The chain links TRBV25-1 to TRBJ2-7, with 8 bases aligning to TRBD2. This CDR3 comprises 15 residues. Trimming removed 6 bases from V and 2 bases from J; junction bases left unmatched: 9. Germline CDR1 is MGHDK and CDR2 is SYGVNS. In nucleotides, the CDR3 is TGTGCCAGCAGGCCTCAACTCGGGGGGGCCTACGAGCAGTACTTC. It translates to CASRPQLGGAYEQYF.

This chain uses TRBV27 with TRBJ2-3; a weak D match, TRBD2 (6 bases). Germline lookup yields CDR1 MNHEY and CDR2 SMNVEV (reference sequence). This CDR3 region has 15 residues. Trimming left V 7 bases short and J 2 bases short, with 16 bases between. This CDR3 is CASIEGGGTTDTQYF. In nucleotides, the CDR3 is TGTGCCAGCATTGAGGGAGGAGGTACCACAGATACGCAGTATTTT.

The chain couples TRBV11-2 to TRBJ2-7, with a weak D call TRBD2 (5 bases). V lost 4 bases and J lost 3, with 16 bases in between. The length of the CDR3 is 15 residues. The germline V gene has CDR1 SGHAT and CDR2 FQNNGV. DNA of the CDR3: TGTGCCAGCAGCTCCCTACAGACCGGGAACTACGAGCAGTACTTC. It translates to CASSSLQTGNYEQYF.

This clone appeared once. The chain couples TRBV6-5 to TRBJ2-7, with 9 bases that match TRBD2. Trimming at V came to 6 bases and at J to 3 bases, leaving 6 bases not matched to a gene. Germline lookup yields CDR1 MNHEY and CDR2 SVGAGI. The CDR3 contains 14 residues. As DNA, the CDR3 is TGTGCCAGCAGGAAGACTAGCGGAGTCTACGAGCAGTACTTC. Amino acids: CASRKTSGVYEQYF.

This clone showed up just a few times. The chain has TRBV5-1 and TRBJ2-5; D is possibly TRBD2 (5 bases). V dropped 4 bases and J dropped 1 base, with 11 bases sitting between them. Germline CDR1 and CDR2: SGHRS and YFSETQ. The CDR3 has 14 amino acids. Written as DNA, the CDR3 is TGCGCCAGCAGCGTTCCTAGCTCCCAAGAGACCCAGTACTTC. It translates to CASSVPSSQETQYF.

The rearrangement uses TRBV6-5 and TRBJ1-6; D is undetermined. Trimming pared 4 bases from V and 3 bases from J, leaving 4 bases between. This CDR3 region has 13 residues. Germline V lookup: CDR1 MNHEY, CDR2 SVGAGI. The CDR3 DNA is TGTGCCAGCAGTTTCAGCTATAATTCACCCCTCCACTTT. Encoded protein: CASSFSYNSPLHF.

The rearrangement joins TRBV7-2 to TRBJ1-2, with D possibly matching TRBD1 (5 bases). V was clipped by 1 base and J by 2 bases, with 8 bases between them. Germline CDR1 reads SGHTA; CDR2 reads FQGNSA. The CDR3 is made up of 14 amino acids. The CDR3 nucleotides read TGTGCCAGCAGCTTAGGTCGGGGGAACTATGGCTACACCTTC. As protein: CASSLGRGNYGYTF.

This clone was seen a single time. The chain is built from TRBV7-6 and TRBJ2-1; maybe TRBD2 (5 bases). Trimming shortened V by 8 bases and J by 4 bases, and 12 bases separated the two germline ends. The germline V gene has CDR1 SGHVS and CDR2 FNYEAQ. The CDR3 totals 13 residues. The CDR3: CASSAGLYNEQFF. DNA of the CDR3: TGTGCCAGCTCGGCGGGCCTATACAATGAGCAGTTCTTC.

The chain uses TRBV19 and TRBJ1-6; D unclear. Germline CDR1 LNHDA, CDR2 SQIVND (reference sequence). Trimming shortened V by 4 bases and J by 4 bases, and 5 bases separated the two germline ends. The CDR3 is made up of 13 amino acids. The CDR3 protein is CASSTGYNSPLHF. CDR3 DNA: TGTGCCAGTAGTACCGGGTATAATTCACCCCTCCACTTT.

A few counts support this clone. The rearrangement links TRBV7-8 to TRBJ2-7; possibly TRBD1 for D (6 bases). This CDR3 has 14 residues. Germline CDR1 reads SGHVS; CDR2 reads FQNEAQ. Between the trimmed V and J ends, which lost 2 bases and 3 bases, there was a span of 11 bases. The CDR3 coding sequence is TGTGCCAGCAGCTTACTACCAGGGGTCTACGAGCAGTACTTC. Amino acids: CASSLLPGVYEQYF.

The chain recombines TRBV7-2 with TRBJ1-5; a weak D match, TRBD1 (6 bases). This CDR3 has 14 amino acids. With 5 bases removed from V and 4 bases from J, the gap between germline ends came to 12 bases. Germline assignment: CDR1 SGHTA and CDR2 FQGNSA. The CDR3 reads CASSQTGLNQPQHF. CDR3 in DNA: TGTGCCAGCAGCCAGACAGGCCTTAATCAGCCCCAGCATTTT.

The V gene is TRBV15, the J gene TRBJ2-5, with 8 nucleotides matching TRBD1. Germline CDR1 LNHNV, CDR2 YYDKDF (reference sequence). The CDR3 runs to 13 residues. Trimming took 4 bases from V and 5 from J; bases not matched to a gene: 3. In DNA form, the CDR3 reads TGTGCCACCAGCACCCGGACAGGGGAGACCCAGTACTTC. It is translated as CATSTRTGETQYF.

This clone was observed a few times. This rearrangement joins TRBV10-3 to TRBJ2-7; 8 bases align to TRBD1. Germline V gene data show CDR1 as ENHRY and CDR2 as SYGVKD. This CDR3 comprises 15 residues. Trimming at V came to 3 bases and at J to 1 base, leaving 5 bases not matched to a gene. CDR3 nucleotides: TGTGCCATCAGTGACTCTCGGACAGGGTCCTACGAGCAGTACTTC. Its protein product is CAISDSRTGSYEQYF.

This CDR3 reads CASGGVEQFF. In nucleotides, the CDR3 is TGTGCCAGCGGGGGAGTTGAGCAGTTCTTC. The chain combines TRBV10-3 with TRBJ2-1, with TRBD2 matching over 7 bases. Germline V gene lookup returns CDR1 ENHRY and CDR2 SYGVKD. The V gene end was trimmed by 10 bases and the J gene end by 9 bases; junction bases not matched to a gene: 3. CDR3 length: 10 residues.

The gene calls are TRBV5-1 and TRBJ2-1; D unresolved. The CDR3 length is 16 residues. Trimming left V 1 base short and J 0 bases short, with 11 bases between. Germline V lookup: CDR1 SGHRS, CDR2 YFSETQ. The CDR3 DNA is TGCGCCAGCAGCTTGAAACAGCCGAGCTCCTACAATGAGCAGTTCTTC. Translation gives CASSLKQPSSYNEQFF.

CDR3 region: CASSLAAGVAGELFF. CDR3 in DNA: TGCGCCAGCAGCTTAGCGGCGGGAGTCGCCGGGGAGCTGTTTTTT. The rearrangement joins TRBV5-1 to TRBJ2-2, with 7 bases matching TRBD2. The germline V gene encodes CDR1 SGHRS and CDR2 YFSETQ. The CDR3 sequence is 15 residues long. V shed 2 bases, J shed 6 bases, and the junction held 7 bases outside the gene matches.

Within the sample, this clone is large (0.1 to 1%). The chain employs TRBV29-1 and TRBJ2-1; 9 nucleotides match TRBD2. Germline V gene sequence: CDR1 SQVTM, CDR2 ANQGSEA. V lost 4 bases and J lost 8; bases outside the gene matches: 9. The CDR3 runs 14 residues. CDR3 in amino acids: CSVALAGFGDEQFF. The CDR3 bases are TGCAGCGTTGCTCTAGCGGGATTTGGGGATGAGCAGTTCTTC.

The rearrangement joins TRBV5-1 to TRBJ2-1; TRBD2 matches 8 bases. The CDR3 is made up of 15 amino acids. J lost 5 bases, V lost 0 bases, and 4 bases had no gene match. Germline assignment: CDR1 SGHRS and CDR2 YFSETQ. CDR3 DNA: TGCGCCAGCAGCTTGGGTAATAGCGGGGACAATGAGCAGTTCTTC. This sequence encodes CASSLGNSGDNEQFF.

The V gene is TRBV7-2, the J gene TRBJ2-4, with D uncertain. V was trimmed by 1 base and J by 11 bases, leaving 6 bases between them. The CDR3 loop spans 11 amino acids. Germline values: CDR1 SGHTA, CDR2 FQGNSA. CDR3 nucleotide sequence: TGTGCCAGCAGCTTAGTTCAGTTTCAGTACTTC. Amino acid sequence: CASSLVQFQYF.

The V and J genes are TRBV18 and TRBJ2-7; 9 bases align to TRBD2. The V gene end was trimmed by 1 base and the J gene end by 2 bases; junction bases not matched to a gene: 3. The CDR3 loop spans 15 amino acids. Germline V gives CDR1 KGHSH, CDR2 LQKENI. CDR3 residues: CASSPLTSGPYEQYF. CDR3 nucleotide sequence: TGTGCCAGCTCACCACTGACTAGCGGACCCTACGAGCAGTACTTC.

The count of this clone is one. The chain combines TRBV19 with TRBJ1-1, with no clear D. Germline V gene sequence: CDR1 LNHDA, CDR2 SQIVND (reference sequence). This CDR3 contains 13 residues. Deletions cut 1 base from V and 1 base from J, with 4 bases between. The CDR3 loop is CASSIGRNTEAFF. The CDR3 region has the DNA TGTGCCAGTAGTATAGGTCGGAACACTGAAGCTTTCTTT.

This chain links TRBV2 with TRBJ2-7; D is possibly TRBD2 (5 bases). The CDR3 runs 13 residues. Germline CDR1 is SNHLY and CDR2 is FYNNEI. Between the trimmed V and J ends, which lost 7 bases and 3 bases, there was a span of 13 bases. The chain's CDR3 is CASTSVGSYEQYF. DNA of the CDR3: TGTGCCAGCACCTCCGTGGGGAGCTACGAGCAGTACTTC.

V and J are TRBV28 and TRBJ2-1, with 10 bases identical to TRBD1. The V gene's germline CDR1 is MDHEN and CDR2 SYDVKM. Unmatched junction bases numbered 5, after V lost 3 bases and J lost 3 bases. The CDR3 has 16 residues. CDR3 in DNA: TGTGCCAGCAGTTTGCCGGGACAGGGGTACTACAATGAGCAGTTCTTC. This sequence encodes CASSLPGQGYYNEQFF.

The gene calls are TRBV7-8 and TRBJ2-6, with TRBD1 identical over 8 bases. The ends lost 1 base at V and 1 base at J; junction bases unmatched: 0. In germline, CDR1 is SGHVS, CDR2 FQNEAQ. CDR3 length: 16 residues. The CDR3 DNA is TGTGCCAGCAGCTTAGGACAGGGGTCTGGGGCCAACGTCCTGACTTTC. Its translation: CASSLGQGSGANVLTF.

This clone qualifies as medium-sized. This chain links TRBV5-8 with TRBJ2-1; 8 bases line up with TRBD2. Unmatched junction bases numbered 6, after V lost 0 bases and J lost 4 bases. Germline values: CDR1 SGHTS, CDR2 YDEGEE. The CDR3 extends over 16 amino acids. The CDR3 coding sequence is TGTGCCAGCAGCTTGGGACAGCGGGGGCGTTACAATGAGCAGTTCTTC. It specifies CASSLGQRGRYNEQFF.

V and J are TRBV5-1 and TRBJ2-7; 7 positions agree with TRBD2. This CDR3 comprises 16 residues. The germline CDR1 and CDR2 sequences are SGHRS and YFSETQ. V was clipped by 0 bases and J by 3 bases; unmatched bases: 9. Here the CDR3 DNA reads TGCGCCAGCAGCTTGGCTGGGAGCGGGGACGGCTACGAGCAGTACTTC. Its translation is CASSLAGSGDGYEQYF.

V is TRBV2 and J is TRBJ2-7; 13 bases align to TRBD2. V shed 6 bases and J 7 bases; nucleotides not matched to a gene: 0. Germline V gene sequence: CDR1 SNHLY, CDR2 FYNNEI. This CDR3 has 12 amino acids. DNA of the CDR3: TGTGCCAGCAGGGGACTAGCGGGGGAGCAGTACTTC. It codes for CASRGLAGEQYF. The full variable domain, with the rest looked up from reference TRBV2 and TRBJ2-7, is EPEVTQTPSHQVTQMGQEVILRCVPISNHLYFYWYRQILGQKVEFLVSFYNNEISEKSEIFDDQFSVERPDGSNFTLKIRSTKLEDSAMYFCASRGLAGEQYFGPGTRLTVT.

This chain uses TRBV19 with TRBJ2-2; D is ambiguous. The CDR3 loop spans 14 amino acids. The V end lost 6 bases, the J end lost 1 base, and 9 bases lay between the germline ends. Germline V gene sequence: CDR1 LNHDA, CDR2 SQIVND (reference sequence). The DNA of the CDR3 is TGTGCCAGTAGCCGGTCTGGGAACACCGGGGAGCTGTTTTTT. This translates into CASSRSGNTGELFF.